The 25 T cell receptor beta chains given below trace back to one sample, sequenced in a study of blood T cells in healthy people across ages. Then a second PCR, running about 6 to 12 cycles, was carried out with a sample-barcoded 5' primer and a J-beta primer mix. TCRdb re-called the 5' RACE reads through MiXCR, storing one row per CDR3 protein. The repertoire holds 900,000 to 950,000 distinct CDR3 sequences, with about 28% as singletons. The same data also went into a second study, on T cells of mothers and their children.

The sequenced material came from blood. These receptors were obtained from a woman in her thirties or forties in good health.

About this clonotype: This may be a read error, as it is one base from a much larger clone. The rearrangement links TRBV9 to TRBJ2-4; D is unclear. The germline CDR1 and CDR2 sequences are SGDLS and YYNGEE. The CDR3 is 13 amino acids. This CDR3 is CAGSVESASIQYF. In nucleotides, the CDR3 is TGTGCCGGCAGCGTAGAGTCAGCGAGCATTCAGTACTTC.

The chain is built from TRBV15 and TRBJ2-7; tentative D call: TRBD2 (6 bases). The CDR3 consists of 17 residues. Deletions cut 0 bases from V and 1 base from J, with 16 bases between. The germline gives CDR1 LNHNV, CDR2 YYDKDF (reference sequence). The CDR3 protein is CATSREPGTGRSYEQYF. The CDR3 DNA sequence: TGTGCCACCAGCAGAGAGCCCGGGACTGGACGATCCTACGAGCAGTACTTC.

This sequence joins TRBV7-9 and TRBJ2-3; 10 nucleotides line up with TRBD1. The CDR3 is made up of 19 amino acids. Germline V gives CDR1 SEHNR, CDR2 FQNEAQ (reference sequence). Losses at the gene ends were 4 bases for V and 1 base for J; bases not matched to a gene: 14. The CDR3 here is CASSWQAGTGATGTDTQYF. The CDR3 region has the DNA TGTGCCAGCAGCTGGCAAGCCGGGACAGGGGCAACCGGCACAGATACGCAGTATTTT.

In regard to this clonotype: A much larger clone differs from this one at a single base, so this may be a read error. The rearrangement links TRBV3-1 to TRBJ2-6; weak D call: TRBD1 (5 bases). The germline V gene has CDR1 LGHDT and CDR2 YNNKEL (reference sequence). CDR3 length equals 18 residues. The CDR3, as DNA: TGTGCCAGCAGCCAAGATCGGTCCAGTGCCTCTGGGGCCAACGGCCTGACTTTC. Protein sequence: CASSQDRSSASGANGLTF.

Regarding this clonotype: Relative to the germline gene, one junction end is altered; a read error may explain this. The rearrangement uses TRBV4-3 and TRBJ1-4, with 7 bases that match TRBD1. This CDR3 has 15 amino acids. The germline V gene has CDR1 LGHNA and CDR2 YSLEER. The CDR3 bases are TGCGCCAGCGGCCAACAGGGGACACCTCGAGAAAAACTGTTTTTT. This codes for CASGQQGTPREKLFF.

J is TRBJ1-1 and V is TRBV6-2 or TRBV6-3; D gene unclear. Per germline, CDR1 MNHEY and CDR2 SVGEGT. The CDR3 has 15 amino acids. Trimming cost V 6 bases and J 1 base, with 15 bases left between them. CDR3 in DNA: TGTGCCAGCAGGGACGGACGTAGAGAGAACACTGAAGCTTTCTTT. Translating it yields CASRDGRRENTEAFF.

In this sample, this clonotype turned up a few times. The genes are TRBV20-1 and TRBJ1-2; TRBD1 matches at 7 bases. V dropped 5 bases and J dropped 8; count of bases not matched to a gene: 5. This CDR3 is built from 11 residues. Germline CDR1 and CDR2: DFQATT and SNEGSKA (reference sequence). The CDR3 nucleotides read TGCAGTGCTTTTGACAGGGACGGCTACACCTTC. It yields the protein CSAFDRDGYTF.

This clonotype was detected only a few times. This chain uses TRBV27 with TRBJ1-1; tentatively, D is TRBD1 (5 bases). The CDR3 spans 13 residues. Germline V gives CDR1 MNHEY, CDR2 SMNVEV (reference sequence). With 6 bases removed from V and 10 bases from J, the gap between germline ends came to 18 bases. The CDR3 DNA reads TGTGCCAGCAGCTATGACGGTGAGAGGGGAGCTTTCTTT. It yields the protein CASSYDGERGAFF.

The chain uses TRBV29-1 and TRBJ2-2; TRBD1 matches at 7 bases. The CDR3 covers 14 residues. Germline-derived CDR1 and CDR2 are SQVTM and ANQGSEA. With V trimmed by 7 bases and J by 1 base, 6 bases remained unmatched. The CDR3 coding sequence is TGCAGCGCCCAGGGACAGCTGAACACCGGGGAGCTGTTTTTT. The encoded protein is CSAQGQLNTGELFF.

The chain carries TRBV6-5 and TRBJ2-5; tentative D call: TRBD1 (5 bases). V lost 7 bases and J 5 bases, leaving 23 bases between the germline ends. CDR1 and CDR2 (germline): MNHEY, SVGAGI. This CDR3 spans 16 amino acids. The CDR3 loop reads CASTSMVVGQGETQYF. CDR3 nucleotides: TGTGCCAGCACTTCGATGGTAGTAGGGCAGGGTGAGACCCAGTACTTC.

This clonotype has only one observation. The J gene is TRBJ1-5, the V gene TRBV21-1; the table's TRBD1 call for D was not verified on the DNA. TRBV21-1 is a pseudogene. The CDR3 consists of 16 residues. The CDR3 nucleotides are TGTGCCAGCAGCCGGACCAGGGGGCTTGGCAATCAGCCCCAGCATTTT. This codes for CASSRTRGLGNQPQHF.

The CDR3 loop is CASSLEADVGGYTF. CDR3 DNA sequence: TGCGCCAGCAGCTTGGAGGCGGACGTGGGTGGCTACACCTTC. The V gene is TRBV5-1, the J gene TRBJ1-2; D ambiguous. In germline, CDR1 is SGHRS, CDR2 YFSETQ. This CDR3 is 14 amino acids long. The ends were cut back, 0 bases at V and 7 bases at J, with 13 bases in the middle.

Notes on this clonotype: With a much larger clone just one base away, this may be a read error. The CDR3 coding sequence is TGTGCCAGCTCACCAAGGACAGGGGTGACTGGAGCTTTCTTT. It is translated as CASSPRTGVTGAFF. The chain couples TRBV18 to TRBJ1-1, with TRBD1 matching 9 bases. In germline, CDR1 is KGHSH, CDR2 LQKENI. The CDR3 has 14 residues. Supplemented by reference TRBV18 and TRBJ1-1, the full variable domain reads NAGVMQNPRHLVRRRGQEARLRCSPMKGHSHVYWYRQLPEEGLKFMVYLQKENIIDESGMPKERFSAEFPKEGPSILRIQQVVRGDSAAYFCASSPRTGVTGAFFGQGTRLTVV.

This clonotype was counted ten times or more. The CDR3 sequence: CSVEDLYGSTYEQYF. In DNA, the CDR3 is TGCAGCGTTGAAGATCTTTATGGCAGTACCTACGAGCAGTACTTC. The rearrangement uses TRBV29-1 and TRBJ2-7; D gene ambiguous. The V end lost 0 bases, the J end lost 2 bases, and 14 bases lay between the germline ends. Germline values: CDR1 SQVTM, CDR2 ANQGSEA. This CDR3 comprises 15 residues.

The chain is built from TRBV27 and TRBJ2-5, with 9 nucleotides matching TRBD2. CDR1 and CDR2 (germline): MNHEY, SMNVEV (reference sequence). CDR3 size: 14 residues. The junction had 8 bases not matched to a gene; V was cut back by 6 bases and J by 6 bases. In nucleotides, the CDR3 is TGTGCCAGCAGCCATGGGACTAGCATACAGACCCAGTACTTC. Translation gives CASSHGTSIQTQYF.

A note on this clonotype: The CDR3 ends on some other residue instead of the conserved phenylalanine or tryptophan, so this is likely a read error. CDR3 sequence: CASSVEARSGNTIYI. In DNA form, the CDR3 reads TGTGCCAGCAGCGTAGAAGCTCGCTCTGGAAACACCATATATATT. This chain joins TRBV9 and TRBJ1-3; no clear D gene. The CDR3 is 15 residues long. Germline V gene data show CDR1 as SGDLS and CDR2 as YYNGEE. Deletions cut 0 bases from V and 0 bases from J, with 7 bases between.

V and J are TRBV5-1 and TRBJ2-4, with 11 nucleotides matching TRBD2. From germline, CDR1 is SGHRS and CDR2 YFSETQ. V lost 1 base and J lost 1; bases outside the gene matches: 4. The CDR3 has 17 residues. The CDR3 region has the DNA TGCGCCAGCAGCTTGCCCGGGACTAGCGGTGCCAAAAACATTCAGTACTTC. It is translated as CASSLPGTSGAKNIQYF.

On this clonotype itself: The CDR3 does not close with the conserved phenylalanine or tryptophan, likely indicating a read error. V usage is TRBV28 and J usage is TRBJ1-4; possibly TRBD1 for D (6 bases). The CDR3 totals 13 residues. V lost 9 bases and J lost 4, with 12 bases in between. Per the germline V gene, CDR1 is MDHEN and CDR2 is SYDVKM. CDR3 sequence: CASTQGFNEKLFV. CDR3 coding DNA: TGTGCCAGTACGCAGGGGTTTAATGAAAAACTGTTTGTT.

This clonotype was detected many times. The chain combines TRBV20-1 with TRBJ2-1; 12 bases match TRBD2. This CDR3 has 16 amino acids. J gave up 8 bases and V 6 bases, and 14 bases lay outside the gene matches. Per the germline V gene, CDR1 is DFQATT and CDR2 is SNEGSKA (reference sequence). CDR3 sequence: CSATRLAGVVTHEQFF. DNA for the CDR3: TGCAGTGCCACACGACTAGCGGGGGTGGTGACCCATGAGCAGTTCTTC.

The J gene is TRBJ2-1, the V gene TRBV4-2, with 9 bases matching TRBD2. This CDR3 is 17 amino acids long. Germline V gene sequence: CDR1 LGHNA, CDR2 YNFKEQ. The V gene end was trimmed by 0 bases and the J gene end by 6 bases; junction bases not matched to a gene: 9. CDR3 amino acids: CASSQDRLRGGPNEQFF. The CDR3 DNA sequence: TGTGCCAGCAGCCAAGATCGACTGCGGGGGGGCCCCAATGAGCAGTTCTTC.

The chain employs TRBV3-1 and TRBJ2-5, with 13 positions matching TRBD2. The germline V gene has CDR1 LGHDT and CDR2 YNNKEL (reference sequence). CDR3 length: 18 amino acids. Trimming at V came to 1 base and at J to 4 bases, leaving 9 bases not matched to a gene. CDR3 region: CASSQGIRLAGGGETQYF. The CDR3 coding sequence is TGTGCCAGCAGCCAAGGAATTAGACTAGCGGGGGGAGGAGAGACCCAGTACTTC.

This clonotype was counted ten times or more. The chain combines TRBV29-1 with TRBJ2-7, with unresolved D. The V end was cut by 0 bases, the J end by 2 bases, with 8 bases between. Germline values: CDR1 SQVTM, CDR2 ANQGSEA. The CDR3 has 13 amino acids. The CDR3 region is CSVEDGRTYEQYF. CDR3 DNA sequence: TGCAGCGTTGAAGACGGCCGTACCTACGAGCAGTACTTC.

In DNA, the CDR3 is TGTGCCAGCAGCATGACAGCTGAAAAACTGTTTTTT. Translation gives CASSMTAEKLFF. The chain links TRBV5-5 to TRBJ1-4; tentatively, D is TRBD1 (5 bases). Germline V gene lookup returns CDR1 SGHKS and CDR2 YYEKEE (reference sequence). CDR3 length equals 12 residues. V lost 4 bases, J lost 7 bases, and 8 bases lay in between.

The genes are TRBV6-2 or TRBV6-3 and TRBJ1-5; no clear D. Trimming removed 2 bases from V and 3 bases from J, with 11 bases in between. Germline V lookup: CDR1 MNHEY, CDR2 SVGEGT. The CDR3 spans 15 residues. The CDR3 DNA sequence: TGTGCCAGCAGTTACACTGGGCAGCCCAATCAGCCCCAGCATTTT. This encodes CASSYTGQPNQPQHF.

Concerning this clonotype: At one end the junction does not follow the germline gene, possibly because of a read error. The chain combines TRBV28 with TRBJ1-2, with TRBD1 identical over 9 bases. The germline V gene has CDR1 MDHEN and CDR2 SYDVKM. The CDR3 sequence is 16 residues long. The CDR3 spells CTSLNTPGQGNYGYTF. Written as DNA, the CDR3 is TGTACCAGCTTAAATACCCCGGGACAGGGAAACTATGGCTACACCTTC.